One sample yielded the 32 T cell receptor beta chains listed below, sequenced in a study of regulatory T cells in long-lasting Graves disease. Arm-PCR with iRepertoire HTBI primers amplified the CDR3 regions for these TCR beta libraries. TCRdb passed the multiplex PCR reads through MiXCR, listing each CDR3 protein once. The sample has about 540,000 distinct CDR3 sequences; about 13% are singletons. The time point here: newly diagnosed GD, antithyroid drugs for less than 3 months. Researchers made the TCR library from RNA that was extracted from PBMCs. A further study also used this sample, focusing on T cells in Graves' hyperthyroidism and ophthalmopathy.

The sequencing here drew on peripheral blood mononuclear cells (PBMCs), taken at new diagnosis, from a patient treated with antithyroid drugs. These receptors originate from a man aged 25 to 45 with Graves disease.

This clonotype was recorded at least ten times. The CDR3 reads CASNLAGVYTQYF. CDR3 sequence (DNA): TGTGCCAGCAACTTGGCGGGAGTCTATACGCAGTATTTT. V and J are TRBV11-2 and TRBJ2-3; 7 nucleotides match TRBD2. Germline V lookup: CDR1 SGHAT, CDR2 FQNNGV. The CDR3 spans 13 residues. The V gene end was trimmed by 7 bases and the J gene end by 7 bases; junction bases not matched to a gene: 8.

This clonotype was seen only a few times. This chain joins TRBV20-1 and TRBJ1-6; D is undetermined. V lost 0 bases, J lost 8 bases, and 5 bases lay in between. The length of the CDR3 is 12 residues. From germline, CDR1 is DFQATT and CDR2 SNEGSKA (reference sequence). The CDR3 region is CSAREGYSPLHF. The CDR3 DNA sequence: TGCAGTGCTAGAGAAGGTTATTCACCCCTCCACTTT.

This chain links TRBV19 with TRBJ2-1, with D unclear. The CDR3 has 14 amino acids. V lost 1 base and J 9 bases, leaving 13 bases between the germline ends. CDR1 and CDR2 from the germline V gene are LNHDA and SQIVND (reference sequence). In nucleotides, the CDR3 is TGTGCCAGTAGTATAGTCCCGGGTAGGAGTGAGCAGTTCTTC. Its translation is CASSIVPGRSEQFF. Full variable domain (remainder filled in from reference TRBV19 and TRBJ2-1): DGGITQSPKYLFRKEGQNVTLSCEQNLNHDAMYWYRQDPGQGLRLIYYSQIVNDFQKGDIAEGYSVSREKKESFPLTVTSAQKNPTAFYLCASSIVPGRSEQFFGPGTRLTVL.

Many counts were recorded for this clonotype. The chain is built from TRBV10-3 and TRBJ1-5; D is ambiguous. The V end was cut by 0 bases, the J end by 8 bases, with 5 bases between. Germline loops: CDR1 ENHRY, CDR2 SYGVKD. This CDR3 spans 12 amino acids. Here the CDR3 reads CAISESVKPQHF. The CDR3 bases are TGTGCCATCAGTGAGTCGGTGAAGCCCCAGCATTTT.

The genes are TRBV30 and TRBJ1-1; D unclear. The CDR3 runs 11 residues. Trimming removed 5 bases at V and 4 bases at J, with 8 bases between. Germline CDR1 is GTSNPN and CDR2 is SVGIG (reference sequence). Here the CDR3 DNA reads TGTGCCTGGCTCCGGGGCACTGAAGCTTTCTTT. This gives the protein CAWLRGTEAFF.

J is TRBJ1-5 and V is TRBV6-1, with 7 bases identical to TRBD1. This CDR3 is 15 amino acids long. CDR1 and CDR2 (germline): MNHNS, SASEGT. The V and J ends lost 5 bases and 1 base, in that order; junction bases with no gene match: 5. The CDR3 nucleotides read TGTGCCAGCAGTACACAGGGGACAAGCAATCAGCCCCAGCATTTT. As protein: CASSTQGTSNQPQHF.

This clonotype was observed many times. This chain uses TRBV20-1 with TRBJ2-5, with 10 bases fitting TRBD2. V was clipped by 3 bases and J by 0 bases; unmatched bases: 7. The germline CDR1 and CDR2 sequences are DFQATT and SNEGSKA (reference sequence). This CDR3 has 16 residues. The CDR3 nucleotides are TGCAGTGCTAGGCTAGCGGGAGAGGGGAACCAAGAGACCCAGTACTTC. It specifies CSARLAGEGNQETQYF.

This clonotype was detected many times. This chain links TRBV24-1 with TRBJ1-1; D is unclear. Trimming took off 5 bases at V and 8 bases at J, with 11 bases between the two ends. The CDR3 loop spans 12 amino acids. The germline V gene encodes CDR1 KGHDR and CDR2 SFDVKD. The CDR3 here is CATSAPTSEAFF. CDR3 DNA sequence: TGTGCCACCAGTGCCCCGACCAGCGAAGCTTTCTTT.

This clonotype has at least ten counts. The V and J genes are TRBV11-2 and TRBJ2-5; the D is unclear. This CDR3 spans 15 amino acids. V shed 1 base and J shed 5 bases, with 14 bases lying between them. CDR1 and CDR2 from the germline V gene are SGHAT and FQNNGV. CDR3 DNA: TGTGCCAGCAGCTTAGCGCCTCAAGGATTGGAGACCCAGTACTTC. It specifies CASSLAPQGLETQYF.

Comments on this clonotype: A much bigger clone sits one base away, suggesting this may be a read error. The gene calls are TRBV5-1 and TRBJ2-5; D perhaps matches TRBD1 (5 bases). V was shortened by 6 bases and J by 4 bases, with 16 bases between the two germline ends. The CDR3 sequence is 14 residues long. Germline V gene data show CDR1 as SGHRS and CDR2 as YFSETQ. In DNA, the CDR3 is TGCGCCAGCAAGGACCCCATGGGGCGAGAGACCCAGTACTTC. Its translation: CASKDPMGRETQYF.

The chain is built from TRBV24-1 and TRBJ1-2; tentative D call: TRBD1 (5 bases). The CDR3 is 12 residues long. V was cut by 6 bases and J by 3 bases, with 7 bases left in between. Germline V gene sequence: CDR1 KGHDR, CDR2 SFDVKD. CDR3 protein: CATSRGDYGYTF. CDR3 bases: TGTGCCACCAGTCGAGGGGACTATGGCTACACCTTC.

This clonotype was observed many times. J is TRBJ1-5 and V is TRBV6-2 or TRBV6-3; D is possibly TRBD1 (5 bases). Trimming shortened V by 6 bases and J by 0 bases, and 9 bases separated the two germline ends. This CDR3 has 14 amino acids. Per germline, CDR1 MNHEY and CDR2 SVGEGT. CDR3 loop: CASRKTDSNQPQHF. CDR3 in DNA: TGTGCCAGCAGAAAGACAGATAGCAATCAGCCCCAGCATTTT.

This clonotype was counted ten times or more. The CDR3 loop reads CASSAGQYYGYTF. CDR3 DNA: TGTGCCAGCAGCGCGGGACAGTACTATGGCTACACCTTC. The rearrangement joins TRBV5-4 to TRBJ1-2; 7 nucleotides line up with TRBD1. Per germline, CDR1 SGHNT and CDR2 YYREEE (reference sequence). J gave up 3 bases and V 4 bases, and 3 bases lay outside the gene matches. This CDR3 is built from 13 residues.

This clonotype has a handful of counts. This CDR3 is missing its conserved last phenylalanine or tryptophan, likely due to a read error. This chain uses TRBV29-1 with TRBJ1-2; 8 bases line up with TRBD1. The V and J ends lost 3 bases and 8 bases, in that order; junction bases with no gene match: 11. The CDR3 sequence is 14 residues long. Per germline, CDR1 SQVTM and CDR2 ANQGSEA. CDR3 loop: CSVDDSLRTGGYTL. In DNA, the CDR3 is TGCAGCGTTGATGACTCCCTTAGGACAGGGGGCTACACCCTC.

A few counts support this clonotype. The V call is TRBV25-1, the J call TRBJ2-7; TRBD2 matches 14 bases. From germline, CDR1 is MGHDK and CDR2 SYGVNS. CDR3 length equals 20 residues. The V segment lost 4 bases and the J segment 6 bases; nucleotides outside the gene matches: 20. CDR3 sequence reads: CASSVPGTSGRGGFGGEQYF. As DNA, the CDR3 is TGTGCCAGCAGTGTTCCCGGGACTAGCGGGAGAGGGGGGTTTGGAGGCGAGCAGTACTTC.

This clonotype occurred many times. The CDR3 sequence is CASLNRQGGETQYF. The DNA of the CDR3 is TGTGCCAGCCTTAACCGACAGGGTGGGGAGACCCAGTACTTC. The V and J genes are TRBV12-3 or TRBV12-4 and TRBJ2-5; 7 bases are shared with TRBD1. V gave up 8 bases and J gave up 5 bases; unmatched junction bases: 11. The CDR3 runs 14 residues.

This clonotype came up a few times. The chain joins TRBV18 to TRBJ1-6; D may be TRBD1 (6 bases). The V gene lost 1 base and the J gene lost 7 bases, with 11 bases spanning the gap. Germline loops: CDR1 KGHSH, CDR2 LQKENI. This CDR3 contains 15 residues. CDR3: CASSPREGDNSPLHF. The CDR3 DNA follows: TGTGCCAGCTCACCACGGGAGGGGGACAATTCACCCCTCCACTTT.

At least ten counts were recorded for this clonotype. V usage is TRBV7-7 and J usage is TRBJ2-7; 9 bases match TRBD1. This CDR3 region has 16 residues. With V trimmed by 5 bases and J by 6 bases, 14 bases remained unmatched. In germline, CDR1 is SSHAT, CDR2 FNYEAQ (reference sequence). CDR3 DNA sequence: TGTGCCAGCAGCCCAGGATTCGGACAGGGGAAGTCCGAGCAGTACTTC. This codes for CASSPGFGQGKSEQYF.

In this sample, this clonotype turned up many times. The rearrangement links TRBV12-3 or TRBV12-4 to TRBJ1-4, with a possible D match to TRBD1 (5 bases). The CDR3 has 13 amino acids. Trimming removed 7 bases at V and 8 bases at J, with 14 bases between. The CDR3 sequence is CASTTGTEEKLFF. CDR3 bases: TGTGCCAGCACTACCGGGACCGAGGAAAAACTGTTTTTT.

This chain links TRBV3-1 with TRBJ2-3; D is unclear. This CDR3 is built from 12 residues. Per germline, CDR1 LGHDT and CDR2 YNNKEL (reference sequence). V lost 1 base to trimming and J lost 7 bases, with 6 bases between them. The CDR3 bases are TGTGCCAGCAGCCAAGGTCACAATACGCAGTATTTT. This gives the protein CASSQGHNTQYF.

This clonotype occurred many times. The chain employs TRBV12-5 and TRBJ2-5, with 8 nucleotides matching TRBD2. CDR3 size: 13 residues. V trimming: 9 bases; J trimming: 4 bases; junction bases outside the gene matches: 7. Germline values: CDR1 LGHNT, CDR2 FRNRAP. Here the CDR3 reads CASGLAGLETQYF. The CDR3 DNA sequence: TGTGCTAGCGGACTAGCAGGGCTAGAGACCCAGTACTTC.

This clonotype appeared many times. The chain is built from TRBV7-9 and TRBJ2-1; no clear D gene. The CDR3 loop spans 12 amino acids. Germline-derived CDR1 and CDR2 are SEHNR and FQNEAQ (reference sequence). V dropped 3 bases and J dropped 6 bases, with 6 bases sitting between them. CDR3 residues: CASSFGPNEQFF. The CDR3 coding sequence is TGTGCCAGCAGCTTCGGTCCCAATGAGCAGTTCTTC.

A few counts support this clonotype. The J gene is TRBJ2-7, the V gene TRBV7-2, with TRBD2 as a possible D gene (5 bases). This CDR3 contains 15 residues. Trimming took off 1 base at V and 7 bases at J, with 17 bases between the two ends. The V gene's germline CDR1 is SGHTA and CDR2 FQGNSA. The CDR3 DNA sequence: TGTGCCAGCAGCTTAGTTGCAGGAGGTGGGAATGAGCAGTACTTC. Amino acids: CASSLVAGGGNEQYF.

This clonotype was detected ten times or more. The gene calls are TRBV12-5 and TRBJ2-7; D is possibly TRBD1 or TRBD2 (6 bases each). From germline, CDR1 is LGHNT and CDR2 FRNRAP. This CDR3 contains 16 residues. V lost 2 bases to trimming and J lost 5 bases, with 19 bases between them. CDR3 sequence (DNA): TGTGCTAGTGGTTTGCCGGGGGCAGGGTATATTGACGAGCAGTACTTC. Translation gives CASGLPGAGYIDEQYF.

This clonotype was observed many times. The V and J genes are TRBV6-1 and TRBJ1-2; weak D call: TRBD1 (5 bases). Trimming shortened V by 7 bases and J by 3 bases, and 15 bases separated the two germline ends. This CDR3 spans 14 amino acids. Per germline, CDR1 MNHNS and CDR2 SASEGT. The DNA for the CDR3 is TGTGCCAGCAAAACGGGTTCAGGGTACTATGGCTACACCTTC. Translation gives CASKTGSGYYGYTF.

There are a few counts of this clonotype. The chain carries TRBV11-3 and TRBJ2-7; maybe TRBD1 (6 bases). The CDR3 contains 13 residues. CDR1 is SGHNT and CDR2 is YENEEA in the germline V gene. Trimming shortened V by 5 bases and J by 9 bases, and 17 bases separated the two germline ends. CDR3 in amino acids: CASSQRPGDGQYF. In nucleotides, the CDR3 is TGTGCCAGCAGCCAAAGGCCAGGGGATGGGCAGTACTTC. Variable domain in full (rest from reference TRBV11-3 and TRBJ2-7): EAGVVQSPRYKIIEKKQPVAFWCNPISGHNTLYWYLQNLGQGPELLIRYENEEAVDDSQLPKDRFSAERLKGVDSTLKIQPAELGDSAVYLCASSQRPGDGQYFGPGTRLTVT.

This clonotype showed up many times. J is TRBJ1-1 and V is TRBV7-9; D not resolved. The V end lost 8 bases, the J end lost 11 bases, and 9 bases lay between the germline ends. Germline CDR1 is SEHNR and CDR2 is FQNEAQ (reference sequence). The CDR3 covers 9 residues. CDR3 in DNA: TGTGCCAGCGGCGGTGACGCTTTCTTT. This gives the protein CASGGDAFF.

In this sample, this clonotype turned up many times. The CDR3: CASSEVASGAYEQYF. CDR3 sequence (DNA): TGTGCCAGCAGTGAAGTTGCTAGCGGGGCCTACGAGCAGTACTTC. V is TRBV2 and J is TRBJ2-7; TRBD2 matches 9 bases. CDR3 size: 15 residues. The J segment lost 2 bases and the V segment lost 1 base, leaving 3 bases of the junction unmatched. Germline CDR1 is SNHLY and CDR2 is FYNNEI.

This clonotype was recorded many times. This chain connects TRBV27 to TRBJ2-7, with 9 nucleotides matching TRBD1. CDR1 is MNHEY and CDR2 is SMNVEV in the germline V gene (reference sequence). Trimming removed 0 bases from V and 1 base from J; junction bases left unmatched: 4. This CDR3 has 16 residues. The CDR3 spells CASSLSGQGSSYEQYF. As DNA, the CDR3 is TGTGCCAGCAGTTTATCGGGACAGGGATCGTCCTACGAGCAGTACTTC.

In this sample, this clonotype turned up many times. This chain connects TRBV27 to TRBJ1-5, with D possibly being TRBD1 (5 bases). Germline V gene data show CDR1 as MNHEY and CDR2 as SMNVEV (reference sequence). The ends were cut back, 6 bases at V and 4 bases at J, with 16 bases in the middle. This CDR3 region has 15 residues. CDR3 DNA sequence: TGTGCCAGCAGACCCTCCGGGGGATGGAATCAGCCCCAGCATTTT. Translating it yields CASRPSGGWNQPQHF.

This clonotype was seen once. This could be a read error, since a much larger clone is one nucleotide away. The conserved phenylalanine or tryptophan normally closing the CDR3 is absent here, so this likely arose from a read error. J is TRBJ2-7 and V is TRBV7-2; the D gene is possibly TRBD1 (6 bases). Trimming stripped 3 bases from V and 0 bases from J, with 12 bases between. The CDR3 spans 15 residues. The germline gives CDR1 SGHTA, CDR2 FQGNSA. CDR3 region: CASSFDRDNSYEQYI. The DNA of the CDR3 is TGTGCCAGCAGCTTTGACCGGGACAACTCCTACGAGCAGTACATC.

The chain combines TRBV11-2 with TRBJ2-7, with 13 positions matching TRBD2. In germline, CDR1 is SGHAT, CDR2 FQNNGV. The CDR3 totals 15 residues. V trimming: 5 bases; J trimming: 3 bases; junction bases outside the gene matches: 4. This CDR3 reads CASSTTSGRGYEQYF. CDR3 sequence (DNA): TGTGCCAGCAGCACTACTAGCGGGAGGGGCTACGAGCAGTACTTC.